The T cell receptor (beta chain) under discussion was sequenced for a study of shared T cell receptors in the human thymus. The CDR3 sequence is 13 residues long. Germline V lookup: CDR1 MNHNY, CDR2 SVGAGI (reference sequence). V lost 2 bases to trimming and J lost 7 bases, with 9 bases between them. Produced via immunoSEQ multiplex PCR; TCRdb's table is partial and in-frame only. The sample comprises hundreds of thousands of clones, approximately 87% of which are singletons, and 0.0085% to 0.012% rests with the top ten. These data are also associated with another study on human thymus T cells. That paper states: Infants served as donors; they were healthy and Finnish and were having corrective surgery for congenital heart defects. Obtained as resections during corrective heart surgery, the thymus tissue was then studied.

The source material was thymocytes. This TCR was sampled from a boy in the first two years of life with a congenital heart defect. The genes are TRBV6-6 and TRBJ1-5; D is uncertain. DNA of the CDR3: TGTGCCAGCAGTTACCTTGACAACCAGCCCCAGCATTTT. Its protein is CASSYLDNQPQHF.